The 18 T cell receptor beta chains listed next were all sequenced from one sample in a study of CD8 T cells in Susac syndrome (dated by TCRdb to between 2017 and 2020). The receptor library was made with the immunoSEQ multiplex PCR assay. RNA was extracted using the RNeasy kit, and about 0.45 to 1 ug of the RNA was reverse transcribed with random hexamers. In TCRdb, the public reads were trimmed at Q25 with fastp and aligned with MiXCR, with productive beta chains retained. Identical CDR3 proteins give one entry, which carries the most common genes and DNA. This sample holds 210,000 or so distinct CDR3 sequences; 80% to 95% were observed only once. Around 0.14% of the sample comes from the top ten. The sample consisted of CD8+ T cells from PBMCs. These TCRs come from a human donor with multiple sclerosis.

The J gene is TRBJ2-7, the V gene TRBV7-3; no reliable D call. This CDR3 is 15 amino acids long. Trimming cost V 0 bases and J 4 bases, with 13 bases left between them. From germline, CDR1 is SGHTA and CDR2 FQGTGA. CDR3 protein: CASSLTGAVGYEQYF. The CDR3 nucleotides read TGTGCCAGCAGCTTAACGGGCGCAGTAGGGTACGAGCAGTACTTC.

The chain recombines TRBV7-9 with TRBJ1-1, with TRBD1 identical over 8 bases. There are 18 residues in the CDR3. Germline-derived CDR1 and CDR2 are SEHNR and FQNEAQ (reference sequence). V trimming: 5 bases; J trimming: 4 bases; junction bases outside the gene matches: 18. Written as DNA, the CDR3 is TGTGCCAGCAGCCCCTACGGTCGAGGACAGGGCTTGATCACTGAAGCTTTCTTT. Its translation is CASSPYGRGQGLITEAFF.

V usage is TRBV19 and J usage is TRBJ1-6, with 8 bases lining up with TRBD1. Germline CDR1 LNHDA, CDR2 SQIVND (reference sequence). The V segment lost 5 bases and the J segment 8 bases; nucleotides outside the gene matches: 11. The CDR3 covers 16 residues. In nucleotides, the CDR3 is TGTGCCAGTAGTTCACACTCAGGGGGCTTTGATTCACCCCTCCACTTT. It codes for CASSSHSGGFDSPLHF.

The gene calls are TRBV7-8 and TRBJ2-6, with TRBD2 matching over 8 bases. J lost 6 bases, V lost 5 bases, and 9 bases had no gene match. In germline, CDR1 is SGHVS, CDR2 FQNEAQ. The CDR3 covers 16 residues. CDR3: CASSISGDLEANVLTF. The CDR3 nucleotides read TGTGCCAGCAGCATTAGCGGGGACTTAGAGGCCAACGTCCTGACTTTC.

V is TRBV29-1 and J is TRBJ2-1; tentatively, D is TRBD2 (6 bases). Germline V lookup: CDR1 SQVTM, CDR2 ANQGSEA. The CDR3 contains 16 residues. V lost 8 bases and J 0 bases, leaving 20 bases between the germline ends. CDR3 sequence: CSHTSGAGSSYNEQFF. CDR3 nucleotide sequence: TGCAGCCATACATCTGGTGCGGGGAGCTCCTACAATGAGCAGTTCTTC.

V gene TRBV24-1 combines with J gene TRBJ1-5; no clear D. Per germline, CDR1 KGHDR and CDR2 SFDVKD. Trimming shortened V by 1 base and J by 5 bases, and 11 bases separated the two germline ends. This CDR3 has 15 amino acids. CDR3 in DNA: TGTGCCACCAGTGATTTAGGCCCGCCCGATCAGCCCCAGCATTTT. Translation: CATSDLGPPDQPQHF.

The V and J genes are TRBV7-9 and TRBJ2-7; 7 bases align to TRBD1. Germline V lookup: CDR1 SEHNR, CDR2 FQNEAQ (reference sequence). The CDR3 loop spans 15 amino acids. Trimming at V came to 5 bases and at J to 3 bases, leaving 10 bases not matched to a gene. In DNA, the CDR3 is TGTGCCAGCAGCGACCCGACAGGGTTAGGCTACGAGCAGTACTTC. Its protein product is CASSDPTGLGYEQYF.

The CDR3 sequence is CASSGLWTGPETGKNIQYF. The CDR3 region has the DNA TGTGCCAGCAGTGGCTTGTGGACAGGACCCGAAACAGGCAAAAACATTCAGTACTTC. The rearrangement uses TRBV7-8 and TRBJ2-4, with 7 nucleotides matching TRBD1. This CDR3 is 19 amino acids long. V lost 6 bases and J lost 3; bases outside the gene matches: 20. The germline V gene encodes CDR1 SGHVS and CDR2 FQNEAQ. Based on the CDR3 plus reference TRBV7-8 and TRBJ2-4, the full variable domain is GAGVSQSPRYKVAKRGQDVALRCDPISGHVSLFWYQQALGQGPEFLTYFQNEAQLDKSGLPSDRFFAERPEGSVSTLKIQRTQQEDSAVYLCASSGLWTGPETGKNIQYFGAGTRLSVL.

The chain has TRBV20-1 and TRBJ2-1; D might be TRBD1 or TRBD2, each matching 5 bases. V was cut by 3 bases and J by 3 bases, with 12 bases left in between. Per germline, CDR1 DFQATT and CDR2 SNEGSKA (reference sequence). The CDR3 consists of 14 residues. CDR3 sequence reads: CSARGRDVYNEQFF. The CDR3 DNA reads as TGCAGTGCTAGGGGACGGGATGTCTACAATGAGCAGTTCTTC.

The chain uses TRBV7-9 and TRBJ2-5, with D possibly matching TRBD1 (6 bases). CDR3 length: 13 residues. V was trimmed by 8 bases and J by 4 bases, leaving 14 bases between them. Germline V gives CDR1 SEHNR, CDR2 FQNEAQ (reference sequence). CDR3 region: CASAISRGETQYF. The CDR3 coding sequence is TGTGCCAGCGCGATAAGCAGGGGAGAGACCCAGTACTTC. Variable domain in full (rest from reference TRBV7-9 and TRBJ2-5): DTGVSQNPRHKITKRGQNVTFRCDPISEHNRLYWYRQTLGQGPEFLTYFQNEAQLEKSRLLSDRFSAERPKGSFSTLEIQRTEQGDSAMYLCASAISRGETQYFGPGTRLLVL.

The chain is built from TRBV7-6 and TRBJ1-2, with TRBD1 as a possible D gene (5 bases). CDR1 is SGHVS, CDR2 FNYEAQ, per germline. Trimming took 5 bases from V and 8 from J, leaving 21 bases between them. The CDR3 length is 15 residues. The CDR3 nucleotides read TGTGCCAGCAGCCTTGACAGATTCTCAAGCAGGGGCTACACCTTC. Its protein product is CASSLDRFSSRGYTF.

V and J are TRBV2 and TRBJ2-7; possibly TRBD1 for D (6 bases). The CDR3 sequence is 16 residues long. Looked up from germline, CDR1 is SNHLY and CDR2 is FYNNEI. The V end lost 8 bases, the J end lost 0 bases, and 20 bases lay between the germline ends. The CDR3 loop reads CASDEGETGHSYEQYF. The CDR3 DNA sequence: TGTGCCAGCGATGAGGGGGAGACAGGACACTCCTACGAGCAGTACTTC.

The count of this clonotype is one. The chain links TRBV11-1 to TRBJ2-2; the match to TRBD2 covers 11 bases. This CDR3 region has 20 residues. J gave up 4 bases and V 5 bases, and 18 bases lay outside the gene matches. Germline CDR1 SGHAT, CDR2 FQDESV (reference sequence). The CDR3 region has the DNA TGTGCCAGCAGCCTAAATGGACTAGCGGGCTACCAAGGGACCACCGGGGAGCTGTTTTTT. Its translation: CASSLNGLAGYQGTTGELFF.

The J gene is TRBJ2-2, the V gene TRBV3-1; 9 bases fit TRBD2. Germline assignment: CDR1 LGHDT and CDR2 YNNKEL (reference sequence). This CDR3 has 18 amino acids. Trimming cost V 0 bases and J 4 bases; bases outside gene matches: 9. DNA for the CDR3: TGTGCCAGCAGCCAAGAAGTCGCTAGCGGGATGCCCACCGGGGAGCTGTTTTTT. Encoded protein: CASSQEVASGMPTGELFF.

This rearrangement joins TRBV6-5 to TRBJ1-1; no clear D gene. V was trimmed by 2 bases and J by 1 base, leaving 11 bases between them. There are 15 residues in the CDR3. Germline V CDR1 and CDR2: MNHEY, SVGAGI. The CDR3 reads CASSYREEANTEAFF. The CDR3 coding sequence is TGTGCCAGCAGTTACAGGGAGGAAGCGAACACTGAAGCTTTCTTT.

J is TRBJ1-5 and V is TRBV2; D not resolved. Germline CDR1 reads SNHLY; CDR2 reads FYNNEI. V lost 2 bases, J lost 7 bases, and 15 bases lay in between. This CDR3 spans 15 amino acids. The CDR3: CASSESPEGRQPQHF. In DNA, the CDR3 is TGTGCCAGCAGTGAATCGCCCGAGGGAAGACAGCCCCAGCATTTT. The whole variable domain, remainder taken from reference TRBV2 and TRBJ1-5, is EPEVTQTPSHQVTQMGQEVILRCVPISNHLYFYWYRQILGQKVEFLVSFYNNEISEKSEIFDDQFSVERPDGSNFTLKIRSTKLEDSAMYFCASSESPEGRQPQHFGDGTRLSIL.

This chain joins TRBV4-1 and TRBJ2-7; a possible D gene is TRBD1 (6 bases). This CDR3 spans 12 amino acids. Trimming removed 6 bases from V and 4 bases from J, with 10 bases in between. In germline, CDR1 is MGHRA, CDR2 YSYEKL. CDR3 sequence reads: CASRGHGYEQYF. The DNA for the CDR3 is TGCGCCAGCAGGGGACACGGATACGAGCAGTACTTC.

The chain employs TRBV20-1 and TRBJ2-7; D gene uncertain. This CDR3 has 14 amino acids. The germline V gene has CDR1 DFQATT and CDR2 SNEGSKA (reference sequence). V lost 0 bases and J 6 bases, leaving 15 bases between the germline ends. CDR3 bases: TGCAGTGCTAGAGAAGCGAGCGTTCATGGCGAGCAGTACTTC. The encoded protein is CSAREASVHGEQYF.